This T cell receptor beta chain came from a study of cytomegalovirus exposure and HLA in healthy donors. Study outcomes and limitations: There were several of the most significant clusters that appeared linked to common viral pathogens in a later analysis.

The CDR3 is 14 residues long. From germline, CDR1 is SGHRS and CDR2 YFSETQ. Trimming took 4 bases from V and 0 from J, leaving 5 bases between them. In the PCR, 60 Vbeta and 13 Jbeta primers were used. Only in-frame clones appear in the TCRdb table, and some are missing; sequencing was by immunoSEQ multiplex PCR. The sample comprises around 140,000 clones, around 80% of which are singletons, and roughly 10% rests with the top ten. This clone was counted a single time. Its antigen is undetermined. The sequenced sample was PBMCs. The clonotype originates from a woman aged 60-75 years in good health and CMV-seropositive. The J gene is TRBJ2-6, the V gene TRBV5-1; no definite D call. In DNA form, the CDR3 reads TGCGCCAGCAGCATCTACTCTGGGGCCAACGTCCTGACTTTC. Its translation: CASSIYSGANVLTF.